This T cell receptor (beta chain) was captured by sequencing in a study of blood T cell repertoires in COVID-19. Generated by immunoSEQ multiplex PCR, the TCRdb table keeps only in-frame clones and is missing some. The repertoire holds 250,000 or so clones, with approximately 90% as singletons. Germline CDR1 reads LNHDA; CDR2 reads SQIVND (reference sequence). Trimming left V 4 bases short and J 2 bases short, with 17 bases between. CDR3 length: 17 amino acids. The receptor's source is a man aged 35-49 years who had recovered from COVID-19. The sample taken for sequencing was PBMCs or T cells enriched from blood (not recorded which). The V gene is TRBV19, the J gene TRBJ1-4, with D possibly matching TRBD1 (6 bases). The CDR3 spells CASSNGVGARTNEKLFF. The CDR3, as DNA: TGTGCCAGTAGTAACGGTGTGGGGGCTCGCACTAATGAAAAACTGTTTTTT.